A selection of T cell receptor beta chains follows, all from one sample in a study of Ad26.COV2.S vaccination and SARS-CoV-2 variants. The data were produced by immunoSEQ multiplex PCR, yet TCRdb's version contains in-frame clones alone and is incomplete. The sample carries over 110,000 clones, roughly 85% recorded once. The input for sequencing was peripheral blood, taken after recovery from COVID-19. The origin of the receptors is a human donor who had recovered from COVID-19. Both conserved end residues are part of each CDR3. Each record gives: V gene, clone size, J gene, D gene, CDR3 DNA, CDR3 protein. D genes are given only for firm matches. The size field is filled for only some rows; it gives once, few, many or a size class.

TRBV2	.	TRBJ1-3	.	TGTGCCAGCACCGAACCACACAGCCCCTCTGGAAACACCATATATTTT	CASTEPHSPSGNTIYF
TRBV28	.	TRBJ2-7	.	TGTGCCAGCAGTTCCCGACAGGCGGCCTACGAGCAGTACTTC	CASSSRQAAYEQYF
TRBV9	.	TRBJ1-2	TRBD1	TGTGCCAGCAGGGACAGGGGAAGCTATGGCTACACCTTC	CASRDRGSYGYTF
TRBV7-2	.	TRBJ2-2	.	TGTGCCAGCATCTCGATCACCGGGGAGCTGTTTTTT	CASISITGELFF
TRBV6-5	.	TRBJ1-1	.	TGTGCCAGCAGTTATAGGGGTGCTGAAGCTTTCTTT	CASSYRGAEAFF
TRBV5-6	.	TRBJ2-5	.	TGTGCCAGCAGCTTCCTAAACCGGGGCTTGTACCAAGAGACCCAGTACTTC	CASSFLNRGLYQETQYF
TRBV14	.	TRBJ2-1	.	TGTGCCAGCAGCGAAGAATCTGAGCAGTTCTTC	CASSEESEQFF
TRBV6-5	once	TRBJ1-2	.	TGTGCCAGCAGCCTAACAGGAAACTATGGCTACACCTTC	CASSLTGNYGYTF
TRBV15	.	TRBJ1-1	.	TGTGCCACCAGCAGTGACATGAACACTGAAGCTTTCTTT	CATSSDMNTEAFF
TRBV7-9	.	TRBJ1-2	.	TGTGCCAGCAGCCAAGCGTCAGGACCTTTGAACTATGGCTACACCTTC	CASSQASGPLNYGYTF
TRBV19	.	TRBJ1-1	.	TGTGCCAGTAGTACCCTACCTTCTCAAAGGGCGGCTGAAGCTTTCTTT	CASSTLPSQRAAEAFF
TRBV11-2	.	TRBJ2-5	.	TGTGCCAGCAGCATCGGACAGCTCCAATACCAAGAGACCCAGTACTTC	CASSIGQLQYQETQYF
TRBV6-1	.	TRBJ1-1	.	TGTGCCAGCAGTGCGCCTTCGGCAGGGGTTAGGACTGAAGCTTTCTTT	CASSAPSAGVRTEAFF
TRBV30	.	TRBJ2-1	.	TGTGCCTGGAGCAGACAGGACCTTACCTACAATGAGCAGTTCTTC	CAWSRQDLTYNEQFF
TRBV28	.	TRBJ2-1	TRBD2	TGTGCCAGCAGTTTCCTAGCGGGGGGAAACAATGAGCAGTTCTTC	CASSFLAGGNNEQFF
TRBV2	few	TRBJ1-1	.	TGTGCCAGCAGTGAAGCCGTCATCTATGAAGCTTTCTTT	CASSEAVIYEAFF
TRBV18	.	TRBJ1-1	.	TGTGCCAGCTCACCACGGCAGGGGCTACTGAACACTGAAGCTTTCTTT	CASSPRQGLLNTEAFF
TRBV12-3/TRBV12-4	.	TRBJ2-1	TRBD1	TGTGCCAGCAGTTCTTGGACAGGGGACGAGCAGTTCTTC	CASSSWTGDEQFF
TRBV7-7	.	TRBJ2-6	.	TGTGCTAGCGCCGGGCCCGGGGCCAACGTCCTGACTTTC	CASAGPGANVLTF
TRBV5-6	.	TRBJ2-3	TRBD2	TGTGCCAGCAGCCTAGGGACTAGCGGGGGGGCAGATACGCAGTATTTT	CASSLGTSGGADTQYF
TRBV9	.	TRBJ1-5	.	TGTGCCAGCAGCGTAGAAGGGGGCAATCAGCCCCAGCATTTT	CASSVEGGNQPQHF
TRBV28	.	TRBJ2-7	.	TGTGCCAGCAGCCTTGTTGGGCCGAGCTACGAGCAGTACTTC	CASSLVGPSYEQYF
TRBV18	few	TRBJ1-1	.	TGTGCCAGCTCACCCACGACGGTGGATCGCACTGAAGCTTTCTTT	CASSPTTVDRTEAFF
TRBV14	.	TRBJ1-6	.	TGTGCCAGCAGCCATGGAGGAGGATCGCCCCTCCACTTT	CASSHGGGSPLHF
TRBV19	.	TRBJ1-5	.	TGTGCCAGTAGTTCCGGCCGGATGGAGGCCCAGCATTTT	CASSSGRMEAQHF
TRBV4-1	.	TRBJ2-7	.	TGCGCCAGCTCCAAAACAGGGTCGTCCGAGCAGTACTTC	CASSKTGSSEQYF
TRBV27	.	TRBJ1-2	.	TGTGCCAGCAGCCCCGGGGGCCTCCCTACTAACTATGGCTACACCTTC	CASSPGGLPTNYGYTF